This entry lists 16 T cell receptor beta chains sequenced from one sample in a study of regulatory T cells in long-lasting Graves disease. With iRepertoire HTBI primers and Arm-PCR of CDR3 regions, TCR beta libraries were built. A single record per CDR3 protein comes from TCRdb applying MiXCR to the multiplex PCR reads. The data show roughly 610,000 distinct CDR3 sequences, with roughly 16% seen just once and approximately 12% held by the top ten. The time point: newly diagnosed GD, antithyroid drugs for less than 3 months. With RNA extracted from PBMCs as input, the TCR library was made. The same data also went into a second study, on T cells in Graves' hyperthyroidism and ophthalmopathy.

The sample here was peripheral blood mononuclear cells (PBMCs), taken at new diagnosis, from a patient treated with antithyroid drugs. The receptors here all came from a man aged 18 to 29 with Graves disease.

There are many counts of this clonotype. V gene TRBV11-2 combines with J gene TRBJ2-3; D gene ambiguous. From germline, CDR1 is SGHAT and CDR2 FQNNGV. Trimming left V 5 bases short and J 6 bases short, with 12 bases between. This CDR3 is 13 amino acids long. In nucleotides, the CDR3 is TGTGCCAGCAGCCACGGGTCGGTGGATACGCAGTATTTT. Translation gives CASSHGSVDTQYF. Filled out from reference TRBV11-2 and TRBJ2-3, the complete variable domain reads EAGVAQSPRYKIIEKRQSVAFWCNPISGHATLYWYQQILGQGPKLLIQFQNNGVVDDSQLPKDRFSAERLKGVDSTLKIQPAKLEDSAVYLCASSHGSVDTQYFGPGTRLTVL.

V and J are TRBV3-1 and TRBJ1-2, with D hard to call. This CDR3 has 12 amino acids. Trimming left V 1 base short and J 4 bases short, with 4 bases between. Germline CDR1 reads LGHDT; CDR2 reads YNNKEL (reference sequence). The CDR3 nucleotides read TGTGCCAGCAGCCAAGTCAGCTATGGCTACACCTTC. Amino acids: CASSQVSYGYTF.

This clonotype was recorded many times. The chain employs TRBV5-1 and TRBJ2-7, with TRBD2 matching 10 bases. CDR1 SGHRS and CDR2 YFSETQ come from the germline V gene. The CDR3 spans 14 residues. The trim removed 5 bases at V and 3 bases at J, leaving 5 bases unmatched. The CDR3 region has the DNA TGCGCCAGCAGTCGGACTAGCGGAGACTACGAGCAGTACTTC. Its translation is CASSRTSGDYEQYF.

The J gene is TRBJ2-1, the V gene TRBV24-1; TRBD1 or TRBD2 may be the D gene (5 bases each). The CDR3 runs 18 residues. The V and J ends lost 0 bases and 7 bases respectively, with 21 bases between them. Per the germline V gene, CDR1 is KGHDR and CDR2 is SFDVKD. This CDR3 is CATSDLHRGTTSANEQFF. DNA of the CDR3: TGTGCCACCAGTGATTTGCATAGGGGAACCACTAGTGCAAATGAGCAGTTCTTC.

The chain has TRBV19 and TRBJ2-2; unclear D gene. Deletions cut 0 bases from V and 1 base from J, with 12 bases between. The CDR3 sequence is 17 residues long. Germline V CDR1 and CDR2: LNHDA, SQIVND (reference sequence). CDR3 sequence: CASSIDERELNTGELFF. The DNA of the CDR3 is TGTGCCAGTAGTATAGATGAAAGGGAATTGAACACCGGGGAGCTGTTTTTT.

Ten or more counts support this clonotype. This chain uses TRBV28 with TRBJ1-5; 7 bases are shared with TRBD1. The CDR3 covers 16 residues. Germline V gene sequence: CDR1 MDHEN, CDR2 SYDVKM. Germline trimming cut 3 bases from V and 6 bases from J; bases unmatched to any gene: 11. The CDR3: CASSLTRGSRVQPQHF. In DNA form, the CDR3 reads TGTGCCAGCAGTTTGACCAGGGGGTCCCGGGTTCAGCCCCAGCATTTT.

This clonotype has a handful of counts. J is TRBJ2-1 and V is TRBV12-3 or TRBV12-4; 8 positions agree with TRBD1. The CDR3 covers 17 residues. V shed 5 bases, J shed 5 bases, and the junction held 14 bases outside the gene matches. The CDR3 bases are TGTGCCAGCAGTACCAACCGAGGACAGGGTCCCGACAATGAGCAGTTCTTC. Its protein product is CASSTNRGQGPDNEQFF.

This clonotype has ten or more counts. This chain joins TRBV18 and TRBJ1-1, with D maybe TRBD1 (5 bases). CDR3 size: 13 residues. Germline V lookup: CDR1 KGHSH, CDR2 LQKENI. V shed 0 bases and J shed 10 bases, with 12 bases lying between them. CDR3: CASSPPGGRGAFF. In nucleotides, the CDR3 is TGTGCCAGCTCACCACCGGGGGGACGAGGAGCTTTCTTT.

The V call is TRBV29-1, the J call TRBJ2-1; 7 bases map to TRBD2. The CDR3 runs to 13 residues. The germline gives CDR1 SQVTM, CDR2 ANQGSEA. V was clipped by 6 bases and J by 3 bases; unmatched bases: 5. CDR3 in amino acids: CSVMRENYNEQFF. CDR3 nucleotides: TGCAGCGTGATGCGGGAGAACTACAATGAGCAGTTCTTC.

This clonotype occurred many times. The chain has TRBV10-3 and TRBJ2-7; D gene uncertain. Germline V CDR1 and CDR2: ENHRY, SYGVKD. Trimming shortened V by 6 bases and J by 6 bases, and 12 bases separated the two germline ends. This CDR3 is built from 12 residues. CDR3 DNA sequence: TGTGCCATCAGACCAAGCAGTGGCGAGCAGTACTTC. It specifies CAIRPSSGEQYF.

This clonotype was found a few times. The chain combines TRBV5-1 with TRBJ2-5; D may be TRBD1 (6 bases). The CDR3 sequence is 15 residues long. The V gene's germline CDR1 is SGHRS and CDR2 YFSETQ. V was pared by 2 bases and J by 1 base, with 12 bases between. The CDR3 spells CASSFGQRLQETQYF. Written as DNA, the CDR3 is TGCGCCAGCAGCTTTGGACAGCGACTCCAAGAGACCCAGTACTTC.

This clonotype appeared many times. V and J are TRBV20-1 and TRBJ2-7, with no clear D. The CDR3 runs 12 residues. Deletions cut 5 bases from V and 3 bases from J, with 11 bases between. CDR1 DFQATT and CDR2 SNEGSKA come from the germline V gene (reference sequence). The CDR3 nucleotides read TGCAGTGCTCCCGTCCGACACTACGAGCAGTACTTC. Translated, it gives CSAPVRHYEQYF.

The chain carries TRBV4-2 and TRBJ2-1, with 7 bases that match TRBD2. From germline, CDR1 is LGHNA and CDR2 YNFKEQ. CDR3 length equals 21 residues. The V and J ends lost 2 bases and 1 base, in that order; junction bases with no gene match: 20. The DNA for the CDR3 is TGTGCCAGCAGCCAAACCACCCTATATACCGGACTAGATGGGTCCTACAATGAGCAGTTCTTC. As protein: CASSQTTLYTGLDGSYNEQFF.

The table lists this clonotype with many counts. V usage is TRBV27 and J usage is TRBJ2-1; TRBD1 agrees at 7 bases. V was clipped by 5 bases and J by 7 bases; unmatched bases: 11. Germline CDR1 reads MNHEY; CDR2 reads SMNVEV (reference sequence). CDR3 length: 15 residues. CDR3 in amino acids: CASSQRGPQYNEQFF. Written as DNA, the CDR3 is TGTGCCAGCAGTCAGAGGGGGCCCCAGTATAATGAGCAGTTCTTC.

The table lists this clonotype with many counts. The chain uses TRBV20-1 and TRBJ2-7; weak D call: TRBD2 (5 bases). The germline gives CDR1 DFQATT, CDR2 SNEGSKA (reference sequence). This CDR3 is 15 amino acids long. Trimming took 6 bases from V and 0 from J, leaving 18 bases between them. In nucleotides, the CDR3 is TGCAGTGCGAGGGCAGGTGTACTGCCCTCCTACGAGCAGTACTTC. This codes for CSARAGVLPSYEQYF.

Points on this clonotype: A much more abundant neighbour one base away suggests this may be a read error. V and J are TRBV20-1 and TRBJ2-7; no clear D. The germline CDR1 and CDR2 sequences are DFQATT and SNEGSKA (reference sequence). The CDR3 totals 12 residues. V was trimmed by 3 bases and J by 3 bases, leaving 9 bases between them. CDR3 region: CSASEGIYEQYF. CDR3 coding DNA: TGCAGTGCTAGCGAAGGCATCTACGAGCAGTACTTC.